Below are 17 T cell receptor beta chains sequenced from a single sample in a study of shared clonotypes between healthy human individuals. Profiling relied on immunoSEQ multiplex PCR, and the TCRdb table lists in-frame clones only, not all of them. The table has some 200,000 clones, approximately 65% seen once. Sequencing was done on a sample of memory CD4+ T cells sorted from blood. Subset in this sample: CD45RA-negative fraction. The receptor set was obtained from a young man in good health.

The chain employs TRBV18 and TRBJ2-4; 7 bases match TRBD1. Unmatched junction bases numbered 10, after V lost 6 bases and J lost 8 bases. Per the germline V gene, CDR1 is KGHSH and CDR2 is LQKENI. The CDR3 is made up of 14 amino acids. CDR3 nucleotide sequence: TGTGCCAGCTCCCCCGGGACAGTTAATGACATTCAGTACTTC. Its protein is CASSPGTVNDIQYF.

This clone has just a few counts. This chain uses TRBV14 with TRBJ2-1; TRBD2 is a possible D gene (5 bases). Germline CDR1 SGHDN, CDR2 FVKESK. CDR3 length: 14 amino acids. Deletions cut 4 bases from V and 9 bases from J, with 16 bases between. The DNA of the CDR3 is TGTGCCAGCAGCCCCGACTTCCGGACTTTTGAGCAGTTCTTC. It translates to CASSPDFRTFEQFF.

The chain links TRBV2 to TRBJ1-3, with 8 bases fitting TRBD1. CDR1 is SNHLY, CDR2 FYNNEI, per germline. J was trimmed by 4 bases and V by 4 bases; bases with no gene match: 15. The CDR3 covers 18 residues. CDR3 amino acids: CASSARIQGAQSGNTIYF. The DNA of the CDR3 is TGTGCCAGCAGTGCCCGTATCCAGGGGGCGCAGAGCGGAAACACCATATATTTT. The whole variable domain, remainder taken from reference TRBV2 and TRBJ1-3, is EPEVTQTPSHQVTQMGQEVILRCVPISNHLYFYWYRQILGQKVEFLVSFYNNEISEKSEIFDDQFSVERPDGSNFTLKIRSTKLEDSAMYFCASSARIQGAQSGNTIYFGEGSWLTVV.

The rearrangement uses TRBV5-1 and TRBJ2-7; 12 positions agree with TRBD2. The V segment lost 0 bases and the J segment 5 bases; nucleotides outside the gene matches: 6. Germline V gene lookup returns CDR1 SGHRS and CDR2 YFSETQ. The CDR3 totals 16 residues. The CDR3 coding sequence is TGCGCCAGCAGCTTGGGGCTAGCGGGAGGGATCGACGAGCAGTACTTC. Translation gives CASSLGLAGGIDEQYF. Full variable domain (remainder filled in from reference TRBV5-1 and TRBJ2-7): KAGVTQTPRYLIKTRGQQVTLSCSPISGHRSVSWYQQTPGQGLQFLFEYFSETQRNKGNFPGRFSGRQFSNSRSEMNVSTLELGDSALYLCASSLGLAGGIDEQYFGPGTRLTVT.

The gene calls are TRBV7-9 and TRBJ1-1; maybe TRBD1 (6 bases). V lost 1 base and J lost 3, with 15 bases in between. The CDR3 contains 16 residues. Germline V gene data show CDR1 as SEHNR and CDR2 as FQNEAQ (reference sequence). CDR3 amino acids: CASSLEGGRMDTEAFF. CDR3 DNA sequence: TGTGCCAGCAGCTTAGAGGGGGGGCGCATGGACACTGAAGCTTTCTTT.

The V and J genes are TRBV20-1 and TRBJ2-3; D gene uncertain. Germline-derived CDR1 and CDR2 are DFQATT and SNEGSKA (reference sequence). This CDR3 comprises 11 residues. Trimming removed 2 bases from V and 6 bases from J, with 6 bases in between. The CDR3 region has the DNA TGCAGTGCTAGATTTTCGGATACGCAGTATTTT. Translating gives CSARFSDTQYF.

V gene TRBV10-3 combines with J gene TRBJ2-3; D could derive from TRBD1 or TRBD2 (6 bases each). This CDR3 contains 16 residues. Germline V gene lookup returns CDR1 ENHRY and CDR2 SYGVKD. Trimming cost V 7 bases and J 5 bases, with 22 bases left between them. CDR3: CAITQGGGRDKDTQYF. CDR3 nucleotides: TGTGCCATCACCCAAGGGGGAGGTAGGGATAAAGATACGCAGTATTTT.

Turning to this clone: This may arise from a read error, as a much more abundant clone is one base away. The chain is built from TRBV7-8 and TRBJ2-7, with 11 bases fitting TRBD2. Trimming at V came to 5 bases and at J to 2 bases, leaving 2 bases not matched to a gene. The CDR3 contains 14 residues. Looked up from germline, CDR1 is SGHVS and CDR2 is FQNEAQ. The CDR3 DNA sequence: TGTGCCAGCAGCGCGGGACTAGCGGCCTACGAGCAGTACTTC. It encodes CASSAGLAAYEQYF.

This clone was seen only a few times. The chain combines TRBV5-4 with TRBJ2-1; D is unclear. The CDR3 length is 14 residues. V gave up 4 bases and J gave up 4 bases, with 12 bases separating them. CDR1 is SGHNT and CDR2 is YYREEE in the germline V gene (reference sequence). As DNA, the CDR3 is TGTGCCAGCAGCCCACGGTCCGGTTACAATGAGCAGTTCTTC. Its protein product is CASSPRSGYNEQFF.

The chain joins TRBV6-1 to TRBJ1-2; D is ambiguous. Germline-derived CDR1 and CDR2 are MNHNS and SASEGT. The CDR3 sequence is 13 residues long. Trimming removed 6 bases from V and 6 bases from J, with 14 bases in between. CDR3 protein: CASSKTIKDGYTF. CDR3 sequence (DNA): TGTGCCAGCAGCAAGACAATTAAGGATGGCTACACCTTC.

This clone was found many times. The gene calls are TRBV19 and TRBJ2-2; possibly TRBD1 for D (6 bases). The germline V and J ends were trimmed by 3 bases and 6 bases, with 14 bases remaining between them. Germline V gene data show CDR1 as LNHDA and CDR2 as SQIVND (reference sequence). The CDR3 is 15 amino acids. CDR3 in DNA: TGTGCCAGTAGTATGGGACGGAGACAGGCCGGGGAGCTGTTTTTT. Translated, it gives CASSMGRRQAGELFF. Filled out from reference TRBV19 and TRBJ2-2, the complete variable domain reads DGGITQSPKYLFRKEGQNVTLSCEQNLNHDAMYWYRQDPGQGLRLIYYSQIVNDFQKGDIAEGYSVSREKKESFPLTVTSAQKNPTAFYLCASSMGRRQAGELFFGEGSRLTVL.

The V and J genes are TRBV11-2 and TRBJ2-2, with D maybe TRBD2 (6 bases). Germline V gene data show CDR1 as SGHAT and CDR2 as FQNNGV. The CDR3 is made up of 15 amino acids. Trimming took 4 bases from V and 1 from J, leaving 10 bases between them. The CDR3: CASSSGTLNTGELFF. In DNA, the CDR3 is TGTGCCAGCAGCTCCGGGACTTTGAACACCGGGGAGCTGTTTTTT. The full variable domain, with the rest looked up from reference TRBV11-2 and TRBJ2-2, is EAGVAQSPRYKIIEKRQSVAFWCNPISGHATLYWYQQILGQGPKLLIQFQNNGVVDDSQLPKDRFSAERLKGVDSTLKIQPAKLEDSAVYLCASSSGTLNTGELFFGEGSRLTVL.

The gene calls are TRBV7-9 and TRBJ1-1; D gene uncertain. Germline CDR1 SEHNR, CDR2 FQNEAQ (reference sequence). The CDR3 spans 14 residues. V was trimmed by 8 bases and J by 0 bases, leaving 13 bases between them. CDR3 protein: CASEDYLVNTEAFF. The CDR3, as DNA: TGTGCCAGCGAGGACTATTTGGTGAACACTGAAGCTTTCTTT. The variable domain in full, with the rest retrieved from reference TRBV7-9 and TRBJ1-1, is DTGVSQNPRHKITKRGQNVTFRCDPISEHNRLYWYRQTLGQGPEFLTYFQNEAQLEKSRLLSDRFSAERPKGSFSTLEIQRTEQGDSAMYLCASEDYLVNTEAFFGQGTRLTVV.

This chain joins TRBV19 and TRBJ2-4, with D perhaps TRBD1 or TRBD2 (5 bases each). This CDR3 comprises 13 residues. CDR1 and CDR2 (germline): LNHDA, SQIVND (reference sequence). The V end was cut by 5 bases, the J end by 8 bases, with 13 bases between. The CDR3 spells CASSHAGRDIQYF. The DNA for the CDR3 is TGTGCCAGTAGTCATGCAGGGAGAGACATTCAGTACTTC. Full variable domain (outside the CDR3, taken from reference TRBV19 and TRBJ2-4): DGGITQSPKYLFRKEGQNVTLSCEQNLNHDAMYWYRQDPGQGLRLIYYSQIVNDFQKGDIAEGYSVSREKKESFPLTVTSAQKNPTAFYLCASSHAGRDIQYFGAGTRLSVL.

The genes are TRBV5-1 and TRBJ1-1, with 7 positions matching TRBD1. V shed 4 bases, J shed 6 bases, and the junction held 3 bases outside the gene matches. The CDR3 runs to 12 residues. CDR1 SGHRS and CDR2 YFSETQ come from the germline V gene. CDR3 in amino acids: CASSVGTAEAFF. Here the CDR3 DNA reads TGCGCCAGCAGCGTCGGGACAGCTGAAGCTTTCTTT.

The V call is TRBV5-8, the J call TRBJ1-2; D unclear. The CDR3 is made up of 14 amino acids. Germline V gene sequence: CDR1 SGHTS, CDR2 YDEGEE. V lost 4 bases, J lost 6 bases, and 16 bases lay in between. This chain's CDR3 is CASSAPGVDDGYTF. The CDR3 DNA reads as TGTGCCAGCAGCGCCCCCGGGGTAGACGATGGCTACACCTTC.

CDR3 sequence: CASGVEGGKNTGELFF. Here the CDR3 DNA reads TGTGCCAGCGGGGTGGAGGGAGGGAAGAACACCGGGGAGCTGTTTTTT. The chain joins TRBV6-4 to TRBJ2-2; 7 bases are a match to TRBD2. The germline V gene has CDR1 MRHNA and CDR2 SNTAGT. The CDR3 runs 16 residues. V shed 8 bases, J shed 1 base, and the junction held 10 bases outside the gene matches.